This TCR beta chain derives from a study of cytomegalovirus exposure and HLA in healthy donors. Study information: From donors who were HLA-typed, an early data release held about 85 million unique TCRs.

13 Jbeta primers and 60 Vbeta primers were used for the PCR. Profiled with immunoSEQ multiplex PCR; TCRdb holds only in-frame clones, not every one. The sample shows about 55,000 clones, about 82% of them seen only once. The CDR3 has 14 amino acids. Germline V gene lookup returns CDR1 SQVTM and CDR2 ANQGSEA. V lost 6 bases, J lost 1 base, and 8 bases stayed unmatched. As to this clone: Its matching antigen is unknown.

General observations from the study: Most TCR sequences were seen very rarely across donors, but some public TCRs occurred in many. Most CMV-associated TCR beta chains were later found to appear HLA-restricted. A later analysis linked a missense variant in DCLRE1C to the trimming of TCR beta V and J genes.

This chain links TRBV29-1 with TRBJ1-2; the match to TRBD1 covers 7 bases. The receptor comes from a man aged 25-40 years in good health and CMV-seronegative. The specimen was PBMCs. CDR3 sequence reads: CSVDRQGLNYGYTF. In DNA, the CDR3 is TGCAGCGTCGACCGACAGGGCCTTAACTATGGCTACACCTTC.